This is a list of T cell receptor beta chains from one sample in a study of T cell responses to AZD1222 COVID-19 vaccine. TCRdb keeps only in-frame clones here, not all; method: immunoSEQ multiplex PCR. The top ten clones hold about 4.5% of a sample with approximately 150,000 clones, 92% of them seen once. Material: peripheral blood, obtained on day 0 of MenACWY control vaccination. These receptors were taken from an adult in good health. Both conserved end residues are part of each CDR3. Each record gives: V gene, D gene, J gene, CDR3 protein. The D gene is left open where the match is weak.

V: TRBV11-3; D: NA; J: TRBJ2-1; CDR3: CASSPALARNEQFF
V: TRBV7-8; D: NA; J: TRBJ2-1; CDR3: CASSPSLLSSYNEQFF
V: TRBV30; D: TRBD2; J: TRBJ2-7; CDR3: CAWSVGLAGTYEQYF
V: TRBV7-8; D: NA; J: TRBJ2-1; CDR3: CASSFGGFEQFF
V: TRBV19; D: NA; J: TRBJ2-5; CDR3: CASSILRQETQYF
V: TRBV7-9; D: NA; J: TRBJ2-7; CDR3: CASSLWGAGREQYF
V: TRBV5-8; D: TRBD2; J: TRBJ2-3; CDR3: CASSLDSGRAADTQYF
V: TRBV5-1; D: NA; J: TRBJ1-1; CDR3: CASSLSGMNTEAFF
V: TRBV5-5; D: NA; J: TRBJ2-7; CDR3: CASSFSADRSYEQYF
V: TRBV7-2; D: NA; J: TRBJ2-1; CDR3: CASTVQVHEIHEQFF
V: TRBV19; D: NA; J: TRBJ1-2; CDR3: CASSYGGSNYGYTF
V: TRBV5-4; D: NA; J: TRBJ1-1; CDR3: CASNLPGAANTEAFF
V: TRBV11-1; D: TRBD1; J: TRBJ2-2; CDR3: CASSTPTGGTGELFF
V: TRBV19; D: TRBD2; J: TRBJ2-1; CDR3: CASSIGLAVNEQFF